In this sample, the clone carrying this TCR beta chain turned up many times. An equimolar mix of two oligonucleotides served as the beta constant-region primer for TRBC1 and TRBC2. The ligated cDNA underwent four PCR rounds using SP2 and nested alpha and beta constant-region primers. TCRdb redid the calling of the UMI-ligation and nested PCR reads with MiXCR, one entry per CDR3 protein. The profile shows just over 80,000 distinct CDR3 sequences, over 8.5% of them singletons. The data were obtained in a study of naive and memory T cell subsets. Germline V gene sequence: CDR1 SQVTM, CDR2 ANQGSEA. The CDR3 length is 15 residues. With 7 bases clipped from V and 4 bases from J, the junction kept 11 bases outside the gene matches.

V usage is TRBV29-1 and J usage is TRBJ2-3; 10 bases are a match to TRBD2. The sequencing sample was made of naive CD8+ T cells from blood. This receptor was identified in a human donor in good health. CDR3 sequence reads: CSETSAGGRPDTQYF. In DNA form, the CDR3 reads TGCAGCGAGACTTCAGCGGGAGGGCGGCCAGATACGCAGTATTTT.